The source of this TCR beta chain is a study of shared clonotypes between healthy human individuals. Assay used: immunoSEQ multiplex PCR; TCRdb lists only in-frame clones, some missing. Of 550,000 to 700,000 clones detected, around 78% appear once; the ten largest clones hold roughly 1.9%. This clone has a single count. The CDR3 sequence is 12 residues long. The V gene's germline CDR1 is LNHNV and CDR2 YYDKDF (reference sequence). The V and J ends lost 2 bases and 6 bases respectively, with 7 bases between them. This clonotype originated in a woman in her 30s in good health. Input material: memory CD4+ T cells sorted from blood. Subset: CD45RA-negative fraction. The chain recombines TRBV15 with TRBJ1-2; D ambiguous. DNA for the CDR3: TGTGCCACCAGCAGATATAATGATGGCTACACCTTC. This gives the protein CATSRYNDGYTF.